Presented here are 14 T cell receptor beta chains from one specimen sequenced in a study of T cell repertoires in cytomegalovirus infection. TCRdb reprocessed the reads with MiXCR, giving one entry per CDR3 protein. This sample yields just under 300,000 distinct CDR3 sequences, of which around 9.6% are seen a single time; 2% to 3% belongs to the top ten. Sequenced input: PBMCs. The receptors shown here come from a human donor in good health (CMV status not recorded). Some clones in this sample may be carry-over from other donors' samples.

Here the CDR3 DNA reads TGTGCCAGCAGCCGGAGGGACAGGTATCGCACAGATACGCAGTATTTT. Translated: CASSRRDRYRTDTQYF. This chain uses TRBV5-3 with TRBJ2-3, with TRBD1 matching 8 bases. Being an ORF, TRBV5-3 has a function that is uncertain. CDR3 length: 16 amino acids. V dropped 8 bases and J dropped 1; count of bases not matched to a gene: 12.

This clonotype was seen at least ten times. This chain uses TRBV7-2 with TRBJ2-3; TRBD2 is a possible D gene (7 bases). The CDR3 totals 17 residues. Between the trimmed V and J ends, which lost 1 base and 6 bases, there was a span of 20 bases. In germline, CDR1 is SGHTA, CDR2 FQGNSA. DNA for the CDR3: TGTGCCAGCAGCTTAGAGGCCCCGGGGGGCCCAACGGATACGCAGTATTTT. Amino acid sequence: CASSLEAPGGPTDTQYF.

The sample holds a few counts of this clonotype. V gene TRBV20-1 combines with J gene TRBJ1-1; D unclear. This CDR3 is 12 amino acids long. Germline V gene data show CDR1 as DFQATT and CDR2 as SNEGSKA (reference sequence). V lost 1 base to trimming and J lost 6 bases, with 9 bases between them. The CDR3 is CSARAGSAEAFF. The DNA of the CDR3 is TGCAGTGCTAGAGCGGGGTCGGCTGAAGCTTTCTTT.

In this sample, this clonotype turned up a few times. The chain combines TRBV25-1 with TRBJ1-4, with 7 bases matching TRBD1. This CDR3 is 14 amino acids long. V lost 8 bases to trimming and J lost 13 bases; unmatched junction nucleotides: 16. Germline assignment: CDR1 MGHDK and CDR2 SYGVNS. This CDR3 reads CASGEQGSLSGLFF. The CDR3 DNA is TGTGCCAGCGGGGAACAGGGGTCCCTATCCGGACTGTTTTTT.

In its sample, this clonotype was seen many times. V is TRBV28 and J is TRBJ1-5, with D tentatively TRBD1 (6 bases). Per germline, CDR1 MDHEN and CDR2 SYDVKM. The CDR3 contains 16 residues. V was pared by 7 bases and J by 2 bases, with 18 bases between. CDR3 region: CASTKGGGEGNQPQHF. The DNA of the CDR3 is TGTGCCAGCACCAAAGGGGGGGGCGAGGGCAATCAGCCCCAGCATTTT.

This clonotype was picked up many times. This sequence joins TRBV7-2 and TRBJ2-7; possible D gene TRBD1, 6 bases. CDR3 size: 13 residues. The germline V gene encodes CDR1 SGHTA and CDR2 FQGNSA. V lost 4 bases and J lost 3, with 10 bases in between. In DNA form, the CDR3 reads TGTGCCAGCAGCTGGTACAGGGACTACGAGCAGTACGTC. It yields the protein CASSWYRDYEQYV.

This clonotype showed up many times. The chain uses TRBV5-1 and TRBJ1-1; D uncertain. V dropped 0 bases and J dropped 4 bases, with 19 bases sitting between them. Germline V gene lookup returns CDR1 SGHRS and CDR2 YFSETQ. The CDR3 loop spans 17 amino acids. The CDR3 is CASSLEAVTFRGTEAFF. The DNA of the CDR3 is TGCGCCAGCAGCTTGGAAGCCGTTACTTTCCGCGGCACTGAAGCTTTCTTT.

V usage is TRBV28 and J usage is TRBJ2-7, with a possible D match to TRBD1 (5 bases). Germline V gene data show CDR1 as MDHEN and CDR2 as SYDVKM. CDR3 length: 15 residues. With 2 bases removed from V and 0 bases from J, the gap between germline ends came to 11 bases. The CDR3 loop is CASSLGPTVSYEQYV. DNA of the CDR3: TGTGCCAGCAGTTTAGGACCGACAGTCTCCTACGAGCAGTACGTC.

This clonotype was seen more than once but under ten times. V is TRBV12-3 or TRBV12-4 and J is TRBJ1-5; no clear D. The CDR3 contains 13 residues. V lost 3 bases and J 10 bases, leaving 13 bases between the germline ends. The CDR3: CASSFHPEGPQHF. Written as DNA, the CDR3 is TGTGCCAGCAGTTTCCACCCCGAGGGCCCCCAGCATTTT.

This clonotype showed up many times. The chain carries TRBV7-3 and TRBJ2-2, with D perhaps matching TRBD1 (7 bases). Germline V lookup: CDR1 SGHTA, CDR2 FQGTGA. The germline V and J ends were trimmed by 5 bases and 4 bases, with 14 bases remaining between them. The CDR3 consists of 15 residues. CDR3: CASSPAGTATGELFF. In DNA form, the CDR3 reads TGTGCCAGCAGCCCGGCGGGGACAGCCACCGGGGAGCTGTTTTTT.

This clonotype was counted between two and nine times. One end of the junction is discordant with germline, which a read error may explain. The V call is TRBV20-1, the J call TRBJ1-5; TRBD1 matches at 7 bases. The CDR3 length is 16 residues. Germline CDR1 is DFQATT and CDR2 is SNEGSKA (reference sequence). The CDR3 DNA reads TGCAGTGCTCGAGAGGACAGGAGCTTTAGCAATCAGCCCCAGCATTTT. Translation: CSAREDRSFSNQPQHF.

This clonotype was recorded many times. The chain combines TRBV7-9 with TRBJ2-1; 11 nucleotides agree with TRBD2. The CDR3 runs to 16 residues. V lost 3 bases, J lost 3 bases, and 4 bases stayed unmatched. Germline loops: CDR1 SEHNR, CDR2 FQNEAQ (reference sequence). The CDR3 nucleotides read TGTGCCAGCAGCTTCCGACTAGCGGGACTCTACAATGAGCAGTTCTTC. This sequence encodes CASSFRLAGLYNEQFF.

This clonotype was observed many times. The chain couples TRBV15 to TRBJ2-5; 10 bases agree with TRBD1. With V trimmed by 4 bases and J by 2 bases, 7 bases remained unmatched. Germline CDR1 and CDR2: LNHNV and YYDKDF (reference sequence). This CDR3 comprises 16 residues. The CDR3 loop reads CATSKGQGTGQETQYF. The CDR3 DNA sequence: TGTGCCACCAGCAAGGGACAGGGGACGGGGCAAGAGACCCAGTACTTC. The full variable domain, in which reference TRBV15 and TRBJ2-5 provide the parts outside the CDR3, is DAMVIQNPRYQVTQFGKPVTLSCSQTLNHNVMYWYQQKSSQAPKLLFHYYDKDFNNEADTPDNFQSRRPNTSFCFLDIRSPGLGDTAMYLCATSKGQGTGQETQYFGPGTRLLVL.

V and J are TRBV20-1 and TRBJ2-7; 15 positions match TRBD2. This CDR3 has 18 residues. Per the germline V gene, CDR1 is DFQATT and CDR2 is SNEGSKA (reference sequence). Trimming at V came to 1 base and at J to 0 bases, leaving 7 bases not matched to a gene. CDR3 sequence: CSARGTSGGVRSSYEQYV. DNA for the CDR3: TGCAGTGCTAGAGGGACTAGCGGGGGGGTAAGGAGCTCCTACGAGCAGTACGTC.